These 27 T cell receptor beta chains originate from one sample sequenced in a study of T cells in Graves' hyperthyroidism and ophthalmopathy. RNA transcripts served as the template for amplifying TCR beta CDR3 regions. HTBI primers were the set used in a first-round RT-PCR of the TCR CDR3. TCRdb called the multiplex PCR reads again in MiXCR, with one record for every CDR3 protein. Of 250,000 to 400,000 distinct CDR3 sequences in the sample, approximately 14% were seen once. Sequenced sample: blood. The source of these receptors is a woman between 40 and 55 years old with Graves' ophthalmopathy.

Remarks on this clonotype: This may be a read error: a much more frequent sequence differs by one nucleotide. This sequence joins TRBV28 and TRBJ1-4; D is perhaps TRBD1 (5 bases). There are 14 residues in the CDR3. Germline CDR1 and CDR2: MDHEN and SYDVKM. The CDR3 loop reads CDSSLWGRNEKLFF. CDR3 DNA: TGTGACAGCAGTTTGTGGGGCAGAAATGAAAAACTGTTTTTT.

This clonotype showed up many times. V and J are TRBV7-2 and TRBJ1-2; 10 positions match TRBD1. V lost 5 bases, J lost 4 bases, and 7 bases stayed unmatched. Germline lookup yields CDR1 SGHTA and CDR2 FQGNSA. The CDR3 is 15 residues long. The CDR3 DNA reads TGTGCCAGCAGCACCCGGACAGGGGGTGGCTATGGCTACACCTTC. Translating it yields CASSTRTGGGYGYTF.

The chain recombines TRBV10-3 with TRBJ2-3, with TRBD1 matching 8 bases. The CDR3 is 14 amino acids. The germline V gene encodes CDR1 ENHRY and CDR2 SYGVKD. V shed 4 bases and J 2 bases; nucleotides not matched to a gene: 2. CDR3 in amino acids: CAISAQGATDTQYF. The CDR3 coding sequence is TGTGCCATCAGTGCGCAGGGGGCCACAGATACGCAGTATTTT.

The sample holds a few counts of this clonotype. The genes are TRBV7-6 and TRBJ2-2; D not certain. V lost 1 base, J lost 6 bases, and 9 bases lay in between. Germline V gene sequence: CDR1 SGHVS, CDR2 FNYEAQ. There are 14 residues in the CDR3. The DNA of the CDR3 is TGTGCCAGCAGCTTAGTGTTCAAGGCCGGGGAGCTGTTTTTT. Its protein is CASSLVFKAGELFF.

This clonotype occurred a few times. V and J are TRBV25-1 and TRBJ2-7; D call uncertain. This CDR3 has 12 residues. The V gene's germline CDR1 is MGHDK and CDR2 SYGVNS. V was pared by 6 bases and J by 2 bases, with 8 bases between. CDR3 in amino acids: CASSLSTYEQYF. The CDR3 bases are TGTGCCAGCAGCCTATCTACCTACGAGCAGTACTTC.

Ten or more counts support this clonotype. This rearrangement joins TRBV6-1 to TRBJ1-6, with 9 bases fitting TRBD1. The trim removed 6 bases at V and 4 bases at J, leaving 1 base unmatched. The CDR3 is 14 residues long. CDR1 and CDR2 from the germline V gene are MNHNS and SASEGT. The CDR3 reads CASRGTGYNSPLHF. DNA of the CDR3: TGTGCCAGCAGAGGGACAGGGTATAATTCACCCCTCCACTTT.

This clonotype appeared a few times. The chain joins TRBV7-6 to TRBJ2-1; D might be TRBD2 (7 bases). Germline V lookup: CDR1 SGHVS, CDR2 FNYEAQ. The CDR3 spans 14 residues. V lost 8 bases and J lost 4, with 15 bases in between. DNA of the CDR3: TGTGCCAGCGCGGGGGCCCCTATTTACAATGAGCAGTTCTTC. It translates to CASAGAPIYNEQFF. The variable domain in full, with the rest retrieved from reference TRBV7-6 and TRBJ2-1, is GAGVSQSPRYKVTKRGQDVALRCDPISGHVSLYWYRQALGQGPEFLTYFNYEAQQDKSGLPNDRFSAERPEGSISTLTIQRTEQRDSAMYRCASAGAPIYNEQFFGPGTRLTVL.

This clonotype was seen a few times. The chain has TRBV20-1 and TRBJ1-6; no definite D call. The germline gives CDR1 DFQATT, CDR2 SNEGSKA (reference sequence). The V and J ends lost 5 bases and 12 bases respectively, with 14 bases between them. This CDR3 is 12 amino acids long. This chain's CDR3 is CSAPAQKGPLHF. The DNA for the CDR3 is TGCAGTGCTCCCGCCCAAAAGGGACCCCTCCACTTT.

This clonotype is classed as medium-sized. This chain joins TRBV11-2 and TRBJ1-3; D ambiguous. The V end was cut by 4 bases, the J end by 0 bases, with 10 bases between. The CDR3 sequence is 15 residues long. Germline CDR1 reads SGHAT; CDR2 reads FQNNGV. The CDR3 DNA follows: TGTGCCAGCAGCTCCCCGACGGCCTCTGGAAACACCATATATTTT. The encoded protein is CASSSPTASGNTIYF.

This clonotype has a handful of counts. CDR3 DNA: TGCGCCAGCAGCCAAACCACAGGGGTAAGAAAGCCCCAGCATTTT. This translates into CASSQTTGVRKPQHF. The chain is built from TRBV4-1 and TRBJ1-5, with TRBD1 matching 7 bases. The CDR3 runs 15 residues. Losses at the gene ends were 2 bases for V and 8 bases for J; bases not matched to a gene: 9. Germline V gives CDR1 MGHRA, CDR2 YSYEKL.

The chain carries TRBV19 and TRBJ1-5; TRBD1 might be the D (5 bases). The CDR3 covers 17 residues. Trimming shortened V by 7 bases and J by 1 base, and 20 bases separated the two germline ends. Germline loops: CDR1 LNHDA, CDR2 SQIVND (reference sequence). For the CDR3, the DNA is TGTGCCAGTAACCTCATCTGGGCGGGGGGAAGCAATCAGCCCCAGCATTTT. Protein sequence: CASNLIWAGGSNQPQHF.

The gene calls are TRBV20-1 and TRBJ1-1; D call uncertain. In germline, CDR1 is DFQATT, CDR2 SNEGSKA (reference sequence). CDR3 length: 13 residues. V dropped 0 bases and J dropped 5 bases, with 10 bases sitting between them. CDR3 residues: CSARDERDTEAFF. The DNA of the CDR3 is TGCAGTGCTAGAGATGAAAGGGATACTGAAGCTTTCTTT.

In the case of this clonotype: Mismatch with germline at one junction end may stem from a read error. The CDR3 DNA follows: TGTGCCAGCAGCTTAGAGTTAGCGGGAGACACCCGGGAGCTGTTTTTT. It encodes CASSLELAGDTRELFF. The chain carries TRBV7-8 and TRBJ2-2; 9 nucleotides match TRBD2. Germline CDR1 and CDR2: SGHVS and FQNEAQ. This CDR3 has 16 residues.

The rearrangement uses TRBV3-1 and TRBJ2-6; 7 bases match TRBD1. Germline CDR1 and CDR2: LGHDT and YNNKEL (reference sequence). V shed 5 bases, J shed 0 bases, and the junction held 13 bases outside the gene matches. This CDR3 is built from 19 residues. In DNA form, the CDR3 reads TGTGCCAGCAGCTTACAGGGACAGTCCCCCATCTCTGGGGCCAACGTCCTGACTTTC. Residues: CASSLQGQSPISGANVLTF.

The gene calls are TRBV20-1 and TRBJ2-3; no definite D call. This CDR3 comprises 12 residues. The germline CDR1 and CDR2 sequences are DFQATT and SNEGSKA (reference sequence). The ends were cut back, 3 bases at V and 2 bases at J, with 6 bases in the middle. The CDR3 nucleotides are TGCAGTGCTAGGGCCATCACAGATACGCAGTATTTT. Translated, it gives CSARAITDTQYF.

As concerns this clonotype: This may be a read error, as it is one base from a much larger clone. The chain combines TRBV27 with TRBJ2-7; 9 nucleotides match TRBD1. Germline loops: CDR1 MNHEY, CDR2 SMNVEV (reference sequence). The CDR3 contains 14 residues. V lost 6 bases and J lost 8; bases outside the gene matches: 11. The CDR3 loop is CASSLVGQGYKQYF. CDR3 nucleotides: TGTGCCAGCAGCTTAGTGGGACAGGGTTACAAGCAGTACTTC.

The rearrangement joins TRBV20-1 to TRBJ2-7; TRBD1 is a possible D gene (6 bases). Germline V lookup: CDR1 DFQATT, CDR2 SNEGSKA (reference sequence). Trimming stripped 1 base from V and 2 bases from J, with 15 bases between. The CDR3 is 15 residues long. The CDR3 DNA reads TGCAGTGCTAGAGGCCCGAGACAGGCGGCCTACGAGCAGTACTTC. This gives the protein CSARGPRQAAYEQYF.

The sample holds many counts of this clonotype. The chain combines TRBV29-1 with TRBJ1-1; D call uncertain. V was pared by 4 bases and J by 1 base, with 7 bases between. This CDR3 spans 12 amino acids. CDR1 is SQVTM, CDR2 ANQGSEA, per germline. The CDR3: CSVVVGNTEAFF. CDR3 coding DNA: TGCAGCGTTGTGGTGGGGAACACTGAAGCTTTCTTT.

CDR3 residues: CASSQNVAPRTAQETQYF. DNA for the CDR3: TGTGCCAGCAGCCAAAACGTCGCGCCAAGGACGGCCCAAGAGACCCAGTACTTC. The rearrangement uses TRBV14 and TRBJ2-5, with unresolved D. The CDR3 runs to 18 residues. V dropped 2 bases and J dropped 1 base, with 20 bases sitting between them. Germline CDR1 reads SGHDN; CDR2 reads FVKESK.

This clonotype has at least ten counts. This rearrangement joins TRBV2 to TRBJ2-7, with 12 bases matching TRBD2. The length of the CDR3 is 18 residues. The germline V gene has CDR1 SNHLY and CDR2 FYNNEI. V lost 5 bases and J lost 0; bases outside the gene matches: 11. CDR3 amino acids: CASSKGLAGRAISYEQYF. The CDR3 DNA reads TGTGCCAGCAGTAAGGGACTAGCGGGTCGAGCAATCTCCTACGAGCAGTACTTC.

This clonotype was counted a single time. A read error may explain this, as a much larger clone is one base away. The chain has TRBV20-1 and TRBJ2-1, with D possibly being TRBD1 (6 bases). The CDR3 is 13 residues long. The germline V gene encodes CDR1 DFQATT and CDR2 SNEGSKA (reference sequence). The germline V and J ends were trimmed by 6 bases and 6 bases, with 15 bases remaining between them. The CDR3 DNA follows: TGCAGTGCCCAGGTGGTAGGGGGCAATGAGCAGTTCTTC. It is translated as CSAQVVGGNEQFF.

This clonotype has a count of ten or more. V usage is TRBV2 and J usage is TRBJ1-5; possible D gene TRBD1, 5 bases. The CDR3 is 14 residues long. Between the trimmed V and J ends, which lost 3 bases and 4 bases, there was a span of 10 bases. The germline V gene encodes CDR1 SNHLY and CDR2 FYNNEI. CDR3 sequence (DNA): TGTGCCAGCAGTGATGCGGGGGGGAATCAGCCCCAGCATTTT. It codes for CASSDAGGNQPQHF.

The chain couples TRBV7-9 to TRBJ2-6, with D perhaps matching TRBD1 (5 bases). Trimming left V 5 bases short and J 4 bases short, with 15 bases between. CDR1 is SEHNR, CDR2 FQNEAQ, per germline (reference sequence). CDR3 length: 16 residues. The CDR3 sequence: CASSQDQGTGANVLTF. CDR3 DNA: TGTGCCAGCAGCCAGGACCAGGGAACCGGGGCCAACGTCCTGACTTTC.

This clonotype was found a few times. The V call is TRBV29-1, the J call TRBJ2-1, with 7 positions matching TRBD2. The CDR3 covers 13 residues. The V segment lost 3 bases and the J segment 7 bases; nucleotides outside the gene matches: 6. Per the germline V gene, CDR1 is SQVTM and CDR2 is ANQGSEA. The CDR3 is CSVESGISNEQFF. In nucleotides, the CDR3 is TGCAGCGTTGAGAGCGGGATAAGTAATGAGCAGTTCTTC.

In this sample, this clonotype turned up many times. V usage is TRBV7-6 and J usage is TRBJ1-5; the D is unclear. V lost 1 base and J 6 bases, leaving 16 bases between the germline ends. CDR3 length equals 16 residues. Germline loops: CDR1 SGHVS, CDR2 FNYEAQ. This CDR3 is CASSLVARAEFQPQHF. CDR3 nucleotide sequence: TGTGCCAGCAGCTTAGTCGCGCGGGCCGAATTTCAGCCCCAGCATTTT. The full variable domain, its missing parts supplied by reference TRBV7-6 and TRBJ1-5, is GAGVSQSPRYKVTKRGQDVALRCDPISGHVSLYWYRQALGQGPEFLTYFNYEAQQDKSGLPNDRFSAERPEGSISTLTIQRTEQRDSAMYRCASSLVARAEFQPQHFGDGTRLSIL.

This clonotype has just a few counts. This chain joins TRBV5-4 and TRBJ2-7; 9 nucleotides match TRBD2. Trimming removed 4 bases from V and 1 base from J; junction bases left unmatched: 12. The CDR3 length is 17 residues. Germline values: CDR1 SGHNT, CDR2 YYREEE (reference sequence). This CDR3 reads CASSESLGRGGSYEQYF. The CDR3, as DNA: TGTGCCAGCAGCGAATCCCTGGGGCGGGGGGGATCCTACGAGCAGTACTTC.

This chain uses TRBV5-4 with TRBJ2-1, with 10 bases matching TRBD2. Germline-derived CDR1 and CDR2 are SGHNT and YYREEE (reference sequence). The CDR3 length is 15 residues. V was clipped by 4 bases and J by 8 bases; unmatched bases: 9. Here the CDR3 reads CASSRTSGIGYEQFF. The CDR3 region has the DNA TGTGCCAGCAGCCGTACTAGCGGGATTGGCTATGAGCAGTTCTTC.